This T cell receptor (beta chain) was profiled in a study of OX40 agonist ivuxolimab in advanced cancers. Whole-study context: At doses from 0.01 to 10 mg/kg, patients were given intravenous ivuxolimab every 2 weeks. Overall study results and limits: At doses 0.1 to 3.0 mg/kg, CD4+ and CD8+ clones expanded. Low clonal expansion, among the lowest seen, marked partial responders at 0.1-3.0 mg/kg.

Generated by immunoSEQ multiplex PCR, the TCRdb table keeps only in-frame clones and is missing some. The sample has some 80,000 clones, roughly 87% seen once. The V and J ends lost 8 bases and 2 bases respectively, with 15 bases between them. Germline loops: CDR1 MNHNS, CDR2 SASEGT. The CDR3 totals 14 residues. A few counts support this clone. The antigen is unknown. The sample here was CD4+ or CD8+ T cells sorted from blood, taken in a trial of the OX40 agonist ivuxolimab. The chain carries TRBV6-1 and TRBJ1-1, with D unclear. This TCR came from an adult with an advanced solid tumor such as melanoma, head and neck, liver or kidney cancer. Here the CDR3 reads CASVWSNFNTEAFF. CDR3 DNA: TGTGCCAGCGTTTGGTCAAATTTTAACACTGAAGCTTTCTTT.